This T cell receptor beta chain was documented in a study of blood T cells in healthy people across ages. This CDR3 is built from 12 residues. Germline CDR1 reads SQVTM; CDR2 reads ANQGSEA. Combining a sample-barcoded 5' primer with a J-beta primer mix, a second PCR ran for 7 to 11 cycles. Sequencing recovered at least 3 million CDR3-containing paired-end reads from each sample. TCRdb used MiXCR to reprocess the 5' RACE reads, holding one entry per CDR3 protein. This sample has 750,000 or so distinct CDR3 sequences, with roughly 25% found just once. This sample was also put to use in a study of T cells of mothers and their children.

This chain joins TRBV29-1 and TRBJ1-1; a possible D gene is TRBD1 (5 bases). This TCR came from a boy aged 10-17 years in good health. Sequencing input: blood. The CDR3 reads CSEGKGPTEAFF. CDR3 nucleotide sequence: TGCAGTGAGGGGAAGGGCCCCACTGAAGCTTTCTTT.